This TCR beta chain emerged from a study of PD-L1 blockade in urothelial cancer. At the level of the study: Analyses were performed on blood at 3 weeks after treatment start (the second dose) and at 6 weeks. Blood-derived samples held a median approximately 140,000 T cells.

PCRs were each spiked with synthetic TCR analog templates. Repertoires were generated with immunoSEQ multiplex PCR, while TCRdb's copy carries only in-frame clones and drops some. The table shows tens of thousands of clones, with about 90% occurring only once. Time point in this sample: peripheral blood 6 weeks after treatment start. V was clipped by 1 base and J by 1 base, with 5 bases between them. The V gene's germline CDR1 is SGHDT and CDR2 YYEEEE. The CDR3 is 13 amino acids. This chain uses TRBV5-6 with TRBJ1-2; D is undetermined. This clonotype was sampled from a man between 60 and 75 years old with urothelial cancer. Material: PBMCs, obtained around atezolizumab (anti-PD-L1) treatment. The CDR3 bases are TGTGCCAGCAGCTTGACCAGTAACTATGGCTACACCTTC. It specifies CASSLTSNYGYTF.